This entry lists 18 T cell receptor beta chains sequenced from one sample in a study of blood T cells in healthy people across ages. With a J-beta primer mix and a sample-barcoded 5' primer, a second PCR ran roughly 7 to 11 cycles. MiXCR was run by TCRdb on the 5' RACE reads, yielding one entry per CDR3 protein. The sample includes hundreds of thousands of distinct CDR3 sequences, approximately 48% of them seen just once. The sequenced sample consisted of blood. The receptors shown here come from a man in his 60s in good health.

This clonotype was picked up a small number of times. The rearrangement joins TRBV6-2 or TRBV6-3 to TRBJ2-7, with 7 bases matching TRBD1. This CDR3 has 14 amino acids. Germline V gene sequence: CDR1 MNHEY, CDR2 SVGEGT. The V and J ends lost 6 bases and 6 bases, in that order; junction bases with no gene match: 11. In DNA form, the CDR3 reads TGTGCCAGCAGCCCCTGGACAGGCCATTCCGAGCAGTACTTC. Protein product: CASSPWTGHSEQYF.

Only a few counts were recorded for this clonotype. The chain carries TRBV11-2 and TRBJ2-7, with D perhaps being TRBD1 or TRBD2 (5 bases each). There are 15 residues in the CDR3. Germline V gene data show CDR1 as SGHAT and CDR2 as FQNNGV. Trimming cost V 0 bases and J 2 bases, with 11 bases left between them. CDR3 nucleotides: TGTGCCAGCAGCTTAGACGGGACCCCCGCCTACGAGCAGTACTTC. Amino acid sequence: CASSLDGTPAYEQYF.

The genes are TRBV7-2 and TRBJ2-7; weak D call: TRBD1 (5 bases). CDR3 length: 16 amino acids. Trimming shortened V by 1 base and J by 0 bases, and 13 bases separated the two germline ends. Germline V gene sequence: CDR1 SGHTA, CDR2 FQGNSA. CDR3 sequence reads: CASSLVGQGPSYEQYF. DNA of the CDR3: TGTGCCAGCAGCTTAGTAGGGCAGGGCCCCTCCTACGAGCAGTACTTC.

This clonotype has a handful of counts. The chain joins TRBV6-1 to TRBJ1-2; D is unclear. Trimming cost V 3 bases and J 3 bases, with 11 bases left between them. Germline V gives CDR1 MNHNS, CDR2 SASEGT. The length of the CDR3 is 14 residues. The CDR3 DNA follows: TGTGCCAGCAGTGACCGGGCAGACGACTATGGCTACACCTTC. Amino acid sequence: CASSDRADDYGYTF.

The chain links TRBV20-1 to TRBJ2-3, with 10 bases identical to TRBD1. The CDR3 length is 16 residues. V lost 3 bases to trimming and J lost 3 bases; unmatched junction nucleotides: 9. Germline V gene sequence: CDR1 DFQATT, CDR2 SNEGSKA (reference sequence). CDR3 in DNA: TGCAGTGCTAGCCGGGACAGGGGTTTGAGGACAGATACGCAGTATTTT. Its translation: CSASRDRGLRTDTQYF.

The chain links TRBV5-1 to TRBJ2-3; 9 bases map to TRBD2. The V and J ends lost 7 bases and 5 bases, in that order; junction bases with no gene match: 8. The CDR3 spans 14 residues. Germline V CDR1 and CDR2: SGHRS, YFSETQ. The DNA for the CDR3 is TGCGCCAGCTCCGCGGGGGGGCCGAGAGATACGCAGTATTTT. Amino acid sequence: CASSAGGPRDTQYF.

The chain combines TRBV20-1 with TRBJ1-3, with D hard to call. Per germline, CDR1 DFQATT and CDR2 SNEGSKA (reference sequence). The CDR3 length is 13 residues. Trimming removed 6 bases from V and 0 bases from J, with 9 bases in between. CDR3 residues: CSAQKDSGNTIYF. The CDR3 region has the DNA TGCAGTGCACAGAAGGACTCTGGAAACACCATATATTTT.

This chain joins TRBV2 and TRBJ2-7, with 10 bases matching TRBD2. The end of the DNA fits TRBJ2-5 better, so the J call may be wrong. Germline CDR1 is SNHLY and CDR2 is FYNNEI. The CDR3 spans 14 residues. CDR3 amino acids: CASRKRGGMKTQYF. The CDR3, as DNA: TGTGCCAGCAGGAAGCGGGGGGGCATGAAGACCCAGTACTTC.

The J gene is TRBJ2-1, the V gene TRBV6-2 or TRBV6-3; 10 nucleotides align to TRBD2. This CDR3 contains 17 residues. The germline V gene has CDR1 MNHEY and CDR2 SVGEGT. The ends lost 2 bases at V and 10 bases at J; junction bases unmatched: 14. The CDR3 here is CASSYRRGSGGAREQFF. The CDR3 bases are TGTGCCAGCAGTTACCGCCGAGGGAGCGGGGGGGCAAGGGAGCAGTTCTTC.

The chain employs TRBV7-6 and TRBJ1-4; possibly TRBD1 for D (6 bases). Germline V gene data show CDR1 as SGHVS and CDR2 as FNYEAQ. The CDR3 covers 15 residues. Trimming removed 0 bases at V and 7 bases at J, with 12 bases between. The CDR3 region has the DNA TGTGCCAGCAGCTTAGCAGGAGGGGGAGGTGAAAAACTGTTTTTT. This gives the protein CASSLAGGGGEKLFF.

This clonotype was detected once. The rearrangement uses TRBV7-2 and TRBJ2-1; TRBD2 might be the D (7 bases). Trimming shortened V by 5 bases and J by 2 bases, and 13 bases separated the two germline ends. This CDR3 has 15 residues. The germline V gene has CDR1 SGHTA and CDR2 FQGNSA. DNA of the CDR3: TGTGCCAGCAGCGAAACAGGGAGGGCCTACAATGAGCAGTTCTTC. Residues: CASSETGRAYNEQFF.

This clonotype has only a few counts. The V and J genes are TRBV27 and TRBJ1-5; D ambiguous. Germline V gene sequence: CDR1 MNHEY, CDR2 SMNVEV (reference sequence). This CDR3 has 13 amino acids. Deletions cut 4 bases from V and 5 bases from J, with 9 bases between. The CDR3 loop reads CASSSTGYQPQHF. CDR3 DNA sequence: TGTGCCAGCAGTTCCACGGGGTATCAGCCCCAGCATTTT.

J is TRBJ1-2 and V is TRBV14, with unresolved D. In germline, CDR1 is SGHDN, CDR2 FVKESK. The V end lost 0 bases, the J end lost 3 bases, and 11 bases lay between the germline ends. This CDR3 is 15 amino acids long. The CDR3 bases are TGTGCCAGCAGCCAAGATGGGAACAGTTACTATGGCTACACCTTC. Its protein product is CASSQDGNSYYGYTF. Supplemented by reference TRBV14 and TRBJ1-2, the full variable domain reads EAGVTQFPSHSVIEKGQTVTLRCDPISGHDNLYWYRRVMGKEIKFLLHFVKESKQDESGMPNNRFLAERTGGTYSTLKVQPAELEDSGVYFCASSQDGNSYYGYTFGSGTRLTVV.

As to this clonotype: Possible read error: a much larger clone is one base away. The V and J genes are TRBV4-1 and TRBJ2-2; 8 bases align to TRBD1. V gave up 0 bases and J gave up 16 bases; unmatched junction bases: 13. The CDR3 length is 15 residues. Germline assignment: CDR1 MGHRA and CDR2 YSYEKL. The CDR3 is CASSQDSVDRGKQFF. Written as DNA, the CDR3 is TGCGCCAGCAGCCAAGATTCGGTCGACAGGGGTAAGCAGTTTTTT.

The rearrangement joins TRBV20-1 to TRBJ2-7; 8 positions match TRBD2. The CDR3 spans 16 residues. The ends lost 6 bases at V and 3 bases at J; junction bases unmatched: 16. Germline V CDR1 and CDR2: DFQATT, SNEGSKA (reference sequence). CDR3 region: CSAGKTSDKGYYEQYF. CDR3 DNA sequence: TGCAGTGCGGGTAAGACTAGCGACAAAGGCTACTACGAGCAGTACTTC.

This clonotype was recorded a few times. The CDR3 DNA reads TGTGCCAGCAGTTACAGGGGATCGAGCTCCTATAATTCACCCCTCCACTTT. Amino acids: CASSYRGSSSYNSPLHF. The chain employs TRBV6-5 and TRBJ1-6, with TRBD1 as a possible D gene (5 bases). There are 17 residues in the CDR3. The V end lost 2 bases, the J end lost 0 bases, and 11 bases lay between the germline ends. Germline assignment: CDR1 MNHEY and CDR2 SVGAGI.

There are a few counts of this clonotype. This chain connects TRBV6-2 or TRBV6-3 to TRBJ2-7; 8 nucleotides align to TRBD1. With 7 bases clipped from V and 2 bases from J, the junction kept 4 bases outside the gene matches. The CDR3 is 13 residues long. CDR1 and CDR2 (germline): MNHEY, SVGEGT. The CDR3 region is CASTRDRTYEQYF. CDR3 nucleotides: TGTGCCAGCACCCGGGACAGGACCTACGAGCAGTACTTC.

This clonotype was recorded only once. The gene calls are TRBV5-5 and TRBJ2-3, with D perhaps matching TRBD1 or TRBD2 (5 bases each). The ends were cut back, 0 bases at V and 4 bases at J, with 12 bases in the middle. Germline CDR1 reads SGHKS; CDR2 reads YYEKEE (reference sequence). The CDR3 length is 15 residues. For the CDR3, the DNA is TGTGCCAGCAGCTTGGGGGTGGTGGGACCAGATACGCAGTATTTT. Amino acid sequence: CASSLGVVGPDTQYF.